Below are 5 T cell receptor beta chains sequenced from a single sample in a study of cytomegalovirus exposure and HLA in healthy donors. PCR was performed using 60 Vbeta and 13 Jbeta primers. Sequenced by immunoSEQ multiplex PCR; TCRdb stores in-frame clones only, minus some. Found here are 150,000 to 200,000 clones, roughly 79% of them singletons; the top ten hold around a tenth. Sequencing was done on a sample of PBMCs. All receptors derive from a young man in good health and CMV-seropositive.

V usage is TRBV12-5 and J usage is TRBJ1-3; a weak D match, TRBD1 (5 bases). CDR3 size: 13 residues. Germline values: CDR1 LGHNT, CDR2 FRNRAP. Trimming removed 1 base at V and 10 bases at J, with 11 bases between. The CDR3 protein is CASGLGLDRTIYF. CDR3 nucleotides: TGTGCTAGTGGTTTGGGCTTAGACAGAACCATATATTTT. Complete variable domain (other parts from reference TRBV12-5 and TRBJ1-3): DARVTQTPRHKVTEMGQEVTMRCQPILGHNTVFWYRQTMMQGLELLAYFRNRAPLDDSGMPKDRFSAEMPDATLATLKIQPSEPRDSAVYFCASGLGLDRTIYFGEGSWLTVV.

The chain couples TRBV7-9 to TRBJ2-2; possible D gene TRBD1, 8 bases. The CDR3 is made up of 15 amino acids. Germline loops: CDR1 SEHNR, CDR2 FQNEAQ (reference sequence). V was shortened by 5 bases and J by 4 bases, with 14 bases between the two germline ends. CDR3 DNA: TGTGCCAGCAGCCTAACAGGGGGGGCCACCGGGGAGCTGTTTTTT. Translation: CASSLTGGATGELFF.

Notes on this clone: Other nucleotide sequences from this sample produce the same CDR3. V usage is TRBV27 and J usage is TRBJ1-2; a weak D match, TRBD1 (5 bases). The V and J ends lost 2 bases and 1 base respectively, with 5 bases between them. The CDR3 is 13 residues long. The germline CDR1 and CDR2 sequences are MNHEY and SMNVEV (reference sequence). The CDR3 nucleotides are TGTGCCAGCAGTTTACAGGGTAACTATGGCTACACCTTC. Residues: CASSLQGNYGYTF.

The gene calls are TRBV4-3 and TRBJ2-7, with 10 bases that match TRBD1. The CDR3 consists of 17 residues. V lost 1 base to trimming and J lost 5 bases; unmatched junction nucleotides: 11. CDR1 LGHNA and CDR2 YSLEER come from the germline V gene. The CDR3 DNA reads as TGCGCCAGCAGCCAAGTTGTCAGTAGGACAGGGGGGCACGAGCAGTACTTC. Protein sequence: CASSQVVSRTGGHEQYF.

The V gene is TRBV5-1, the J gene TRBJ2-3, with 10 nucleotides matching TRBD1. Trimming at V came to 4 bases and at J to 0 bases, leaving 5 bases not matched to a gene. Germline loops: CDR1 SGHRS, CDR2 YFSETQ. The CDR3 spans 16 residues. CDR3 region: CASSPLGQGSTDTQYF. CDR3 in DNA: TGCGCCAGCAGCCCTCTGGGACAGGGGAGCACAGATACGCAGTATTTT.